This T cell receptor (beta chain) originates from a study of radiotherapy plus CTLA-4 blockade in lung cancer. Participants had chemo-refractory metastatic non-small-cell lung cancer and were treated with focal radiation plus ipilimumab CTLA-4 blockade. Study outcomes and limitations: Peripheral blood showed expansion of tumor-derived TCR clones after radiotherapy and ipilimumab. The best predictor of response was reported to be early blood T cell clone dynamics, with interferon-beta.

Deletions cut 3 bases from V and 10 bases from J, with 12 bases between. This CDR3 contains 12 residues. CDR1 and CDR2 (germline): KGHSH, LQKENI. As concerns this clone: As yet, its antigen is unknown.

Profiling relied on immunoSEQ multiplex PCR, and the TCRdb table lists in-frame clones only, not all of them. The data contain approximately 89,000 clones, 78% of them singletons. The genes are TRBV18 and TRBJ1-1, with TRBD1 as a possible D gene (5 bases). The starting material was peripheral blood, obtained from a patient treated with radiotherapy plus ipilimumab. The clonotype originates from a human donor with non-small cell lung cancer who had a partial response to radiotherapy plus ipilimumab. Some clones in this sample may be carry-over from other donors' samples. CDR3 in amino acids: CASSPEQGVAFF. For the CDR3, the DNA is TGTGCCAGCTCACCCGAGCAGGGTGTAGCTTTCTTT.